These T cell receptor beta chains were read from a single sample in a study of control samples from healthy donors and cancer patients. Libraries were prepared by immunoSEQ multiplex PCR; TCRdb keeps only in-frame clonotypes and omits some of them. The data show about 83,000 clones, around 91% seen once. The source material was blood. The receptors shown here come from a man over 45 in good health. Each CDR3 is given with its conserved first and last residue. D genes are given only for firm matches. Clone sizes are given selectively: once, few, many, or a class where the clone is expanded.

v_call	j_call	d_call	clone_size	cdr3_aa	cdr3_nt
TRBV6-2/TRBV6-3	TRBJ1-4	-	-	CASSITPDLDGQGWNEKLFF	TGTGCCAGCAGTATCACCCCGGATCTCGACGGGCAAGGTTGGAATGAAAAACTGTTTTTT
TRBV23-1	TRBJ2-2	-	-	CAARRRAAWTGELFF	TGCGCCGCCCGCAGGAGGGCAGCGTGGACCGGGGAGCTGTTTTTT
TRBV10-3	TRBJ2-1	-	-	CAISEIYRNEQFF	TGTGCCATCAGTGAGATTTACCGGAATGAGCAGTTCTTC
TRBV30	TRBJ1-6	-	-	CAWKGWSYNSPLHF	TGTGCCTGGAAGGGTTGGTCCTATAATTCACCCCTCCACTTT
TRBV3-1/TRBV3-2	TRBJ1-6	-	once	CASSDLGGAVNSPLHF	TGTGCCAGCAGCGATCTCGGGGGCGCGGTTAATTCACCCCTCCACTTT
TRBV6-1	TRBJ1-2	-	-	CASSEAMQGRGYGYTF	TGTGCCAGCAGTGAAGCTATGCAGGGTCGAGGTTATGGCTACACCTTC
TRBV4-1	TRBJ1-5	-	-	CASSQEHEQNQPQHF	TGCGCCAGCAGCCAAGAACACGAACAGAATCAGCCCCAGCATTTT
TRBV27	TRBJ1-4	-	-	CASRGINEKLFF	TGTGCCAGCAGGGGTATTAATGAAAAACTGTTTTTT
TRBV5-1	TRBJ1-4	-	-	CASSIQGYGTNEKLFF	TGCGCCAGCAGCATACAGGGATACGGTACTAATGAAAAACTGTTTTTT
TRBV29-1	TRBJ2-3	-	-	CSVATGGFPDTQYF	TGCAGCGTTGCGACGGGGGGCTTCCCAGATACGCAGTATTTT
TRBV5-1	TRBJ1-1	-	once	CASSQGVGTEAFF	TGCGCCAGCAGCCAAGGGGTGGGCACTGAAGCTTTCTTT
TRBV12-3/TRBV12-4	TRBJ1-1	-	-	CASSFRANTEAFF	TGTGCCAGCAGTTTCAGGGCGAACACTGAAGCTTTCTTT
TRBV11-2	TRBJ2-5	-	-	CASSFWGQETQYF	TGTGCCAGCAGCTTTTGGGGTCAAGAGACCCAGTACTTC
TRBV6-4	TRBJ1-1	TRBD1	-	CASRETGGLTEAFF	TGTGCCAGCCGGGAAACAGGGGGTTTGACTGAAGCTTTCTTT